These 18 T cell receptor beta chains came from one sample sequenced in a study of blood T cell repertoires in COVID-19. Sequenced by immunoSEQ multiplex PCR; TCRdb stores in-frame clones only, minus some. The table has a few hundred thousand clones, 80% to 90% seen once. Material for sequencing was PBMCs or T cells enriched from blood (not recorded which). Receptor source: a young man who had recovered from COVID-19.

The chain employs TRBV7-9 and TRBJ1-6, with 7 bases lining up with TRBD1. The CDR3 spans 12 residues. Germline loops: CDR1 SEHNR, CDR2 FQNEAQ (reference sequence). V was pared by 1 base and J by 13 bases, with 1 base of the junction left unmatched. CDR3 region: CASSLEGGPLHF. CDR3 bases: TGTGCCAGCAGCTTAGAAGGGGGCCCCCTCCACTTT.

V is TRBV2 and J is TRBJ1-5; D gene ambiguous. With 3 bases removed from V and 6 bases from J, the gap between germline ends came to 6 bases. Looked up from germline, CDR1 is SNHLY and CDR2 is FYNNEI. CDR3 size: 12 residues. CDR3 in amino acids: CASSDLGQPQHF. Written as DNA, the CDR3 is TGTGCCAGCAGTGACCTAGGTCAGCCCCAGCATTTT.

Only a few counts were recorded for this clone. The CDR3 region is CAISLQGAGGYTF. Here the CDR3 DNA reads TGTGCCATCAGTTTACAGGGGGCGGGTGGCTACACCTTC. The gene calls are TRBV10-3 and TRBJ1-2; 9 nucleotides agree with TRBD1. V lost 5 bases, J lost 7 bases, and 5 bases stayed unmatched. In germline, CDR1 is ENHRY, CDR2 SYGVKD. The CDR3 totals 13 residues.

The V gene is TRBV10-3, the J gene TRBJ2-3, with TRBD2 matching over 15 bases. The CDR3 contains 16 residues. Trimming removed 5 bases from V and 6 bases from J; junction bases left unmatched: 6. The germline gives CDR1 ENHRY, CDR2 SYGVKD. In DNA form, the CDR3 reads TGTGCCATCAGTCCGGGACTAGCGGGAGGTGACGATACGCAGTATTTT. Residues: CAISPGLAGGDDTQYF.

The CDR3 sequence: CASSLDSTYEQYF. The CDR3 bases are TGTGCCAGCTCACTGGACAGTACCTACGAGCAGTACTTC. The V call is TRBV18, the J call TRBJ2-7; perhaps TRBD1 as D (6 bases). Germline assignment: CDR1 KGHSH and CDR2 LQKENI. Trimming stripped 4 bases from V and 2 bases from J, with 9 bases between. The CDR3 is 13 residues long.

V is TRBV28 and J is TRBJ1-1; no reliable D call. Germline V CDR1 and CDR2: MDHEN, SYDVKM. V was pared by 3 bases and J by 0 bases, with 11 bases between. There are 15 residues in the CDR3. As DNA, the CDR3 is TGTGCCAGCAGTTTGGTTCCGGGTATGAACACTGAAGCTTTCTTT. Protein product: CASSLVPGMNTEAFF.

The J gene is TRBJ2-1, the V gene TRBV4-1; TRBD1 agrees at 7 bases. Trimming removed 1 base from V and 0 bases from J; junction bases left unmatched: 3. There are 16 residues in the CDR3. The germline V gene encodes CDR1 MGHRA and CDR2 YSYEKL. The DNA of the CDR3 is TGCGCCAGCAGCCAAGGAAACAGGGGCTCCTACAATGAGCAGTTCTTC. Its translation is CASSQGNRGSYNEQFF.

A remark on this clone: Other DNA sequences in the same sample also yield this CDR3. This chain links TRBV9 with TRBJ1-1; perhaps TRBD1 as D (6 bases). The CDR3 runs 13 residues. CDR1 SGDLS and CDR2 YYNGEE come from the germline V gene. The V gene lost 2 bases and the J gene lost 1 base, with 6 bases spanning the gap. The CDR3 bases are TGTGCCAGCAGCGTGGACAGGAACACTGAAGCTTTCTTT. Translating gives CASSVDRNTEAFF.

This clone came up once. The V and J genes are TRBV4-1 and TRBJ2-7; 7 nucleotides align to TRBD1. V dropped 5 bases and J dropped 2; count of bases not matched to a gene: 9. The germline gives CDR1 MGHRA, CDR2 YSYEKL. The CDR3 extends over 15 amino acids. CDR3 DNA: TGCGCCAGCAGCGGCCGCCGGGACAGAGCCTACGAGCAGTACTTC. Its translation is CASSGRRDRAYEQYF.

This clone appeared a few times. This chain connects TRBV7-6 to TRBJ2-2; TRBD2 might be the D (6 bases). The V end was cut by 1 base, the J end by 7 bases, with 16 bases between. The CDR3 has 16 amino acids. The germline V gene has CDR1 SGHVS and CDR2 FNYEAQ. The CDR3 reads CASSLGSGRMSGELFF. CDR3 nucleotides: TGTGCCAGCAGCTTAGGCTCCGGGAGAATGAGCGGGGAGCTGTTTTTT.

This chain joins TRBV12-3 or TRBV12-4 and TRBJ1-1; D unclear. Trimming cost V 5 bases and J 3 bases, with 10 bases left between them. CDR3 length: 13 residues. The CDR3 DNA reads TGTGCCAGCAGTCCTCCCGGAGACACTGAAGCTTTCTTT. Protein sequence: CASSPPGDTEAFF.

V gene TRBV7-3 combines with J gene TRBJ2-2, with 13 bases that match TRBD2. The V gene end was trimmed by 5 bases and the J gene end by 5 bases; junction bases not matched to a gene: 11. This CDR3 has 18 amino acids. Germline lookup yields CDR1 SGHTA and CDR2 FQGTGA. CDR3 sequence (DNA): TGTGCCAGCAGCCTACAAGGACTAGCGGGAGTGCGGACCGGGGAGCTGTTTTTT. As protein: CASSLQGLAGVRTGELFF.

With regard to this clone: Other DNA sequences from this sample encode an identical CDR3 as well. The V call is TRBV4-1, the J call TRBJ2-7, with 10 bases that match TRBD1. The CDR3 consists of 15 residues. The V gene end was trimmed by 0 bases and the J gene end by 3 bases; junction bases not matched to a gene: 2. CDR1 is MGHRA, CDR2 YSYEKL, per germline. The CDR3 DNA reads as TGCGCCAGCAGCCAAGAGGGACAGGGGAACTACGAGCAGTACTTC. The encoded protein is CASSQEGQGNYEQYF.

V gene TRBV30 combines with J gene TRBJ1-3; 7 bases map to TRBD1. Losses at the gene ends were 1 base for V and 6 bases for J; bases not matched to a gene: 9. CDR1 is GTSNPN, CDR2 SVGIG, per germline (reference sequence). The length of the CDR3 is 15 residues. The chain's CDR3 is CAWSGLGTVENTIYF. CDR3 bases: TGTGCCTGGAGTGGTCTAGGGACAGTGGAAAACACCATATATTTT. The variable domain in full, completed from reference TRBV30 and TRBJ1-3, reads SQTIHQWPATLVQPVGSPLSLECTVEGTSNPNLYWYRQAAGRGLQLLFYSVGIGQISSEVPQNLSASRPQDRQFILSSKKLLLSDSGFYLCAWSGLGTVENTIYFGEGSWLTVV.

V is TRBV18 and J is TRBJ1-2, with D perhaps TRBD1 (6 bases). The V end lost 0 bases, the J end lost 7 bases, and 9 bases lay between the germline ends. CDR3 length: 13 residues. Germline CDR1 is KGHSH and CDR2 is LQKENI. The CDR3 DNA is TGTGCCAGCTCACCACCGGGGGCCGCTGGCTACACCTTC. Translating gives CASSPPGAAGYTF.

This sequence joins TRBV6-5 and TRBJ1-5; 9 bases match TRBD1. The germline gives CDR1 MNHEY, CDR2 SVGAGI. CDR3 size: 14 residues. V shed 5 bases and J 6 bases; nucleotides not matched to a gene: 5. The CDR3 sequence is CASSKGQGIQPQHF. CDR3 coding DNA: TGTGCCAGCAGTAAGGGACAGGGTATTCAGCCCCAGCATTTT.

In DNA, the CDR3 is TGTGCCAGCAGCACACCCAGGAACACTGAAGCTTTCTTT. Translating gives CASSTPRNTEAFF. The chain recombines TRBV7-2 with TRBJ1-1; the D is unclear. V lost 5 bases and J lost 1, with 8 bases in between. The CDR3 has 13 amino acids. Germline values: CDR1 SGHTA, CDR2 FQGNSA.

The genes are TRBV4-3 and TRBJ1-4; 8 bases agree with TRBD1. Germline V lookup: CDR1 LGHNA, CDR2 YSLEER. This CDR3 spans 15 amino acids. Trimming cost V 3 bases and J 8 bases; bases outside gene matches: 8. This CDR3 is CASSQADRGVEKLFF. The CDR3 region has the DNA TGCGCCAGCAGCCAGGCCGACAGGGGAGTAGAAAAACTGTTTTTT.